The entry below gives a single T cell receptor (beta chain) sequence along with its context. This clone's antigen is unknown. This specimen comes from a study of monozygotic twins with inflammatory bowel disease (dated by TCRdb to about 2019). Some background on the complete study: The full study comprised around 28 monozygotic twin pairs: nine German pairs (four IBD-concordant, five IBD-discordant) and 19 IBD-discordant Danish pairs. Within discordant pairs, disease-associated traits were sought mainly by comparing IBD patients with their genetically identical healthy co-twins. Each individual had, on average, about 151 000 unique TCRalpha sequences and 181 000 unique TCRbeta sequences available for analysis.

Results the study describes overall, beyond this receptor: IBD patients had lower TCRbeta repertoire diversity, measured by the inverse Simpson index, than their healthy co-twins. Concordant and discordant twins showed no difference in repertoire similarity, possibly because of limited statistical power. Differing immunosuppressive treatments among patients may have added background noise and inter-individual variability to the repertoires. Compared with healthy twins, IBD patients shared fewer clonotypes with other individuals, and the difference was most pronounced in patients with signs of disease activity. No single strong signal or clonotype linked to IBD turned up in the results, so the idea that one exists was not supported. Distinction between different T cell subtypes could not be achieved in the analysis.

Libraries came from 5' RACE. Each TCR library was prepared from about 4,000 ng of total RNA. For each sample, cDNA synthesis was carried out in eight separate reactions using SMARTScribe reverse transcriptase. Unique molecular identifiers containing a 6-nucleotide sample barcode were introduced through template switching during cDNA synthesis. Two nested PCRs of 16 and 9 cycles amplified the TCRalpha and TCRbeta cDNA, and bead purification followed each PCR. Before amplification, the cDNA was treated with uracil DNA-glycosylase and purified using the QIAquick PCR purification kit. The second PCR was the step at which Illumina TruSeq-compatible adapters and sample-specific barcodes were added. Library quality and concentration were checked on TapeStation and Qubit, and libraries were pooled at 5 ng each. Sequencing of pooled libraries was carried out on an Illumina HiSeq2500 single-index Rapid Run using 2 x 100 bp reads and custom sequencing primers. On the authors' methods: PCR and sequencing errors were corrected by UMI-based consensus assembly using MiGEC version 1.2.6. MiXCR version 2.1.1 handled V(D)J alignment, clonotype assembly and CDR3 extraction. To normalise gene usage, clonotype sharing and MAIT/NKT TCR abundance, the analysis used the top 1000, 10 000 and 20 000 clonotypes per sample. After downsampling to 27 000 UMIs, diversity was calculated as the inverse Simpson index using the vegan R package. Statistical testing used paired Mann-Whitney U tests on the discordant twin pairs and applied Benjamini-Hochberg correction for multiple testing. TCRdb reprocessed the reads, and each CDR3 protein sequence is entered once, without DNA. The authors' filters were not applied to this entry. The record for this sample contains approximately 100,000 distinct CDR3 sequences. Together, the top ten hold around 12% of the sample.

CDR1 and CDR2 were assigned from the germline V gene (reference sequence) as MNHEY and SMNVEV. There are 15 amino acids in the CDR3, from cysteine to phenylalanine inclusive. Only the protein is on record. From each donor, a roughly 2.3 ml peripheral blood sample was collected into PAXgene tubes and stored at -80 degrees C. Without T cell sorting, total RNA was isolated from whole blood using the PAXgene blood miRNA kit on an automated QIAcube. Peripheral blood from monozygotic twin pairs, either concordant or discordant for inflammatory bowel disease, underwent deep TCRalpha and TCRbeta repertoire profiling that used unique molecular barcoding. For every twin pair, smoking habits were documented, and each individual was categorised as a current, former or never smoker.

This chain is built from TRBV27 and TRBJ1-2; the D gene TCRdb calls, TRBD1, cannot be checked with no DNA. Sequencing was performed on blood. The receptor's source is a human donor with ulcerative colitis or Crohn's disease, or a healthy co-twin of an affected twin (not recorded which). The CDR3 region reads CASSPKYIGTENYTF.